This T cell receptor (beta chain) was retrieved from a study of T cells after posttransplantation cyclophosphamide. This CDR3 contains 13 residues. V shed 5 bases and J shed 4 bases, with 11 bases lying between them. Germline V CDR1 and CDR2: SGHNT, YENEEA. Profiled with immunoSEQ multiplex PCR; TCRdb holds only in-frame clones, not every one. The sample holds around 66,000 clones; roughly 93% are singletons and the top ten take about 3%. The specimen sequenced was PBMCs. The chain uses TRBV11-3 and TRBJ2-5; D might be TRBD1 or TRBD2, each matching 5 bases. This TCR was sampled from a woman in her thirties in good health and a related stem cell transplant donor. The CDR3 is CASSPGRRETQYF. CDR3 bases: TGTGCCAGCAGCCCGGGACGGCGAGAGACCCAGTACTTC.